The 9 T cell receptor beta chains listed next were all sequenced from one sample in a study of blood T cell repertoires in COVID-19. Generated by immunoSEQ multiplex PCR, the TCRdb table keeps only in-frame clones and is missing some. This table has about 100,000 clones, 70% to 80% appearing once. The specimen sequenced was peripheral blood. The receptors were gathered from a woman aged 65 to 85 with acute or convalescent COVID-19.

The J gene is TRBJ1-1, the V gene TRBV4-1, with TRBD1 as a possible D gene (5 bases). Germline CDR1 MGHRA, CDR2 YSYEKL. The CDR3 has 15 residues. Trimming took off 4 bases at V and 3 bases at J, with 15 bases between the two ends. The CDR3 coding sequence is TGCGCCAGCAGCCCCGCCGGGCGGGACGACACTGAAGCTTTCTTT. Encoded protein: CASSPAGRDDTEAFF.

This clone appeared a few times. The chain carries TRBV30 and TRBJ1-1; maybe TRBD1 (5 bases). There are 11 residues in the CDR3. Germline lookup yields CDR1 GTSNPN and CDR2 SVGIG (reference sequence). This CDR3 reads CAFAGDTEAFF. DNA for the CDR3: TGTGCTTTCGCGGGGGACACTGAAGCTTTCTTT.

CDR3 nucleotides: TGTGCCAGCAGTTCTCCCGGGGGGCCCTCTGGAAACACCATATATTTT. Protein sequence: CASSSPGGPSGNTIYF. This chain joins TRBV28 and TRBJ1-3; a weak D match, TRBD1 (6 bases). The CDR3 has 16 amino acids. Germline V lookup: CDR1 MDHEN, CDR2 SYDVKM. Trimming removed 4 bases from V and 0 bases from J, with 13 bases in between.

The chain recombines TRBV11-2 with TRBJ1-1; possibly TRBD1 for D (5 bases). V shed 1 base and J shed 4 bases, with 13 bases lying between them. CDR1 is SGHAT, CDR2 FQNNGV, per germline. This CDR3 has 15 residues. The CDR3 region has the DNA TGTGCCAGCAGCTTAGGAATGGGAGGGGCCACTGAAGCTTTCTTT. This sequence encodes CASSLGMGGATEAFF.

The chain employs TRBV28 and TRBJ1-2; TRBD1 aligns across 8 bases. The trim removed 3 bases at V and 4 bases at J, leaving 10 bases unmatched. Per germline, CDR1 MDHEN and CDR2 SYDVKM. The CDR3 covers 16 residues. The CDR3, as DNA: TGTGCCAGCAGTTTTCGTCCCAGGGGGCGCGGCTATGGCTACACCTTC. Translated: CASSFRPRGRGYGYTF.

This clone has only one observation. The chain carries TRBV6-1 and TRBJ2-3; D is unresolved. The V end lost 5 bases, the J end lost 2 bases, and 8 bases lay between the germline ends. The germline V gene encodes CDR1 MNHNS and CDR2 SASEGT. The CDR3 length is 13 residues. The CDR3 nucleotides are TGTGCCAGCAGTTTCCAAGCCACAGATACGCAGTATTTT. Its translation: CASSFQATDTQYF.

J is TRBJ1-5 and V is TRBV7-2, with a possible D match to TRBD1 (6 bases). Trimming took 3 bases from V and 3 from J, leaving 9 bases between them. The CDR3 loop spans 14 amino acids. Germline lookup yields CDR1 SGHTA and CDR2 FQGNSA. The CDR3 spells CASSLDSYNQPQHF. The CDR3 nucleotides are TGTGCCAGCAGCTTGGACAGCTACAATCAGCCCCAGCATTTT. The whole variable domain, filled in from reference TRBV7-2 and TRBJ1-5, reads GAGVSQSPSNKVTEKGKDVELRCDPISGHTALYWYRQSLGQGLEFLIYFQGNSAPDKSGLPSDRFSAERTGGSVSTLTIQRTQQEDSAVYLCASSLDSYNQPQHFGDGTRLSIL.

This clone was detected once. This sequence joins TRBV5-4 and TRBJ2-1, with TRBD2 identical over 9 bases. V shed 4 bases, J shed 2 bases, and the junction held 4 bases outside the gene matches. CDR1 and CDR2 from the germline V gene are SGHNT and YYREEE (reference sequence). This CDR3 has 15 amino acids. CDR3 bases: TGTGCCAGCAGCAGAGCGGGGGGTGCCTACAATGAGCAGTTCTTC. Translating it yields CASSRAGGAYNEQFF.

The chain joins TRBV28 to TRBJ1-2, with a tentative D call TRBD1 (5 bases). This CDR3 has 12 amino acids. In germline, CDR1 is MDHEN, CDR2 SYDVKM. Trimming removed 1 base from V and 8 bases from J, with 8 bases in between. The CDR3 region is CASSLLQVGYTF. The DNA of the CDR3 is TGTGCCAGCAGTTTATTACAGGTCGGCTACACCTTC.